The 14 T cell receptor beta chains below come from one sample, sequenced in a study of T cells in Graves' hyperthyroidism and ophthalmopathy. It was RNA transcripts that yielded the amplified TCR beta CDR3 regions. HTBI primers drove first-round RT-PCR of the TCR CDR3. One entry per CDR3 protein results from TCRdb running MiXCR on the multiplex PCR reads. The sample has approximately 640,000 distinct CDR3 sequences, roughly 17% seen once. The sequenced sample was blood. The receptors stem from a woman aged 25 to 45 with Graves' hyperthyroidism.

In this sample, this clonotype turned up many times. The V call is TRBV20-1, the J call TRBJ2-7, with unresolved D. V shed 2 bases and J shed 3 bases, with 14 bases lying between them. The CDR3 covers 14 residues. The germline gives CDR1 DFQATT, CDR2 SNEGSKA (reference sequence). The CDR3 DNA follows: TGCAGTGCTAGATTTTTTGAAGGAAACTACGAGCAGTACTTC. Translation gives CSARFFEGNYEQYF.

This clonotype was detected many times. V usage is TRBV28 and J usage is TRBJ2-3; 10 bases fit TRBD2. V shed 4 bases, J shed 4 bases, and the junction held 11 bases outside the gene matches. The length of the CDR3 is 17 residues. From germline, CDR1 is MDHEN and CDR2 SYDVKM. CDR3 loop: CASSSGLAAPYADTQYF. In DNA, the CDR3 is TGTGCCAGCAGTTCCGGACTAGCGGCCCCCTACGCAGATACGCAGTATTTT.

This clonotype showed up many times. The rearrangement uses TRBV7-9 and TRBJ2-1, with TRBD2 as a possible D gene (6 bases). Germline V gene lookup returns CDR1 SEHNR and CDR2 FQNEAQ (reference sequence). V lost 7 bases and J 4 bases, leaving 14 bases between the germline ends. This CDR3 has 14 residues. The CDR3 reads CASTIGGLYNEQFF. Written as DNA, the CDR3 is TGTGCCAGCACCATCGGGGGATTGTACAATGAGCAGTTCTTC.

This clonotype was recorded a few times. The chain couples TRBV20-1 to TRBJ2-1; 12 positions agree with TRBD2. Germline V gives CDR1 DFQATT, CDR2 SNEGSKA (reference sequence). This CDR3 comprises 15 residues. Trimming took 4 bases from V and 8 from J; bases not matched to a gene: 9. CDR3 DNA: TGCAGTGCTATCCTAGCGGGAGGGCCTGATTATGAGCAGTTCTTC. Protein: CSAILAGGPDYEQFF.

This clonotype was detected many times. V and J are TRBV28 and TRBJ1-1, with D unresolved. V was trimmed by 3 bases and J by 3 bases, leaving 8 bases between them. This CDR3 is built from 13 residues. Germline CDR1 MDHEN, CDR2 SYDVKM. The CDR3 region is CASSFRGYTEAFF. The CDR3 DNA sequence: TGTGCCAGCAGTTTCCGAGGATACACTGAAGCTTTCTTT. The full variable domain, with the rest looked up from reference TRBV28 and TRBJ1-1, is DVKVTQSSRYLVKRTGEKVFLECVQDMDHENMFWYRQDPGLGLRLIYFSYDVKMKEKGDIPEGYSVSREKKERFSLILESASTNQTSMYLCASSFRGYTEAFFGQGTRLTVV.

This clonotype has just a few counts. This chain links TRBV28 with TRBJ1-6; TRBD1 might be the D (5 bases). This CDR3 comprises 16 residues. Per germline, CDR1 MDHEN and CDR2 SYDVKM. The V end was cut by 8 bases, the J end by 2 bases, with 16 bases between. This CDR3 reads CASVSAGTAYNSPLHF. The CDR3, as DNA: TGTGCCAGCGTTTCAGCTGGGACGGCCTATAATTCACCCCTCCACTTT.

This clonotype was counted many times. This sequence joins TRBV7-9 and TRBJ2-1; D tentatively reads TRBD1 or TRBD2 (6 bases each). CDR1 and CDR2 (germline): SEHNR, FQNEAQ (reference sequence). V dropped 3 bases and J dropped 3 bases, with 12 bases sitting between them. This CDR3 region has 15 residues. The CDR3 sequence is CASSFMGGHYNEQFF. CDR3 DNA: TGTGCCAGCAGCTTCATGGGGGGCCACTACAATGAGCAGTTCTTC.

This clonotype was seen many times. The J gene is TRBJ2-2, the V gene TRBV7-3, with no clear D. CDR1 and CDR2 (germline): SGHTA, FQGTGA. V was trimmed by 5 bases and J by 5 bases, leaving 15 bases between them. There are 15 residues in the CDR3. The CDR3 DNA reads TGTGCCAGCAGCCCCTTGAGGACCAGGACCGGGGAGCTGTTTTTT. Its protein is CASSPLRTRTGELFF.

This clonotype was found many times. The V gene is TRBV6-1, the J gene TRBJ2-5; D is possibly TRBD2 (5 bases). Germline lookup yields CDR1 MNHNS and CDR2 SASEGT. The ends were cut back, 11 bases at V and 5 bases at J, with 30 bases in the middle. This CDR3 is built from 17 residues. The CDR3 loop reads CASDSSRRSHVVETQYF. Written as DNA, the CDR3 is TGTGCCTCCGACTCCTCGCGGAGGTCTCATGTGGTGGAGACCCAGTACTTC.

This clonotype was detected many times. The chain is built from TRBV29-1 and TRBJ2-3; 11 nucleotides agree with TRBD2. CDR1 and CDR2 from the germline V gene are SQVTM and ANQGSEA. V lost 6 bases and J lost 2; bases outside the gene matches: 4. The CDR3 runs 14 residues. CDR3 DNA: TGCAGCGTCATACTAGCGGGAGCCACAGATACGCAGTATTTT. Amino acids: CSVILAGATDTQYF.

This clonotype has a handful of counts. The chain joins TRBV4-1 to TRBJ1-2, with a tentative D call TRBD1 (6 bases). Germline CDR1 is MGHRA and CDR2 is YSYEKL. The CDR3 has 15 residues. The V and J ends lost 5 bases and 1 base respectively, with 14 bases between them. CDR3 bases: TGCGCCAGCAGCACACGGGACACGTTTAACTATGGCTACACCTTC. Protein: CASSTRDTFNYGYTF.

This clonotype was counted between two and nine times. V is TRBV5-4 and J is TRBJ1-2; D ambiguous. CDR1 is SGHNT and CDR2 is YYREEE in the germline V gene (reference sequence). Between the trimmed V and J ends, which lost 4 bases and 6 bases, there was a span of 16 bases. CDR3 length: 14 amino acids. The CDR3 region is CASSHPVGTNGYTF. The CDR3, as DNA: TGTGCCAGCAGCCATCCGGTAGGAACCAATGGCTACACCTTC.

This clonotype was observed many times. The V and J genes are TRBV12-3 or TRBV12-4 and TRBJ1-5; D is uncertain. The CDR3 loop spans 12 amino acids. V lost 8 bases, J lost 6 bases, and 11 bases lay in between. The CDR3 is CASGLGGQPQHF. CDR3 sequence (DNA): TGTGCCAGCGGCCTTGGAGGTCAGCCCCAGCATTTT.

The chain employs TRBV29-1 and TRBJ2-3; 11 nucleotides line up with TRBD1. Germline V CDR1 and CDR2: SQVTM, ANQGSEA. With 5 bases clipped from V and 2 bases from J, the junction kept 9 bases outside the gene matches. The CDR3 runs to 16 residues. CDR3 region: CSVLSDRGLNTDTQYF. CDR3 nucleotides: TGCAGCGTTCTTTCGGACAGGGGGCTCAACACAGATACGCAGTATTTT.